This T cell receptor (beta chain) was documented in a study of CD8+ T cells in alopecia areata. The treatment was: oral pan-JAK inhibitor, 5-10 mg twice daily. Study-level points and caveats: TCR sharing across patients was less clear than in mice, possibly HLA-related. Scalp sequencing also captures normal skin's resident alphabeta T cells.

Extracted RNA was reverse transcribed into cDNA, the sequencing template. Assay: immunoSEQ multiplex PCR; the TCRdb copy retains only in-frame clones and omits some. Among over 150,000 clones listed, 45% to 65% were seen once. Comments on this clone: The antigen remains unidentified.

The CDR3 has 17 residues. V was shortened by 3 bases and J by 3 bases, with 21 bases between the two germline ends. Germline assignment: CDR1 GTSNPN and CDR2 SVGIG (reference sequence). The sample was CD4+ T cells sorted from blood, taken at week 4, from a patient treated with tofacitinib. The clonotype was recovered from a human donor with alopecia areata. The gene calls are TRBV30 and TRBJ1-5, with D unclear. CDR3 protein: CAWRDRRISLVNQPQHF. For the CDR3, the DNA is TGTGCCTGGAGAGATAGACGCATATCCCTGGTCAATCAGCCCCAGCATTTT.